This T cell receptor (beta chain) was obtained from a study of T cells in Graves' hyperthyroidism and ophthalmopathy. Findings and caveats of the study: Within blood appeared most thyroid clonotypes that had expanded above 0.001. Ophthalmopathy onset followed model prediction by a median about six months.

What was amplified from RNA transcripts were TCR beta CDR3 regions. In the first-round RT-PCR of the TCR CDR3, the HTBI primer set was used. From the multiplex PCR reads, TCRdb called clonotypes with MiXCR, one entry per CDR3 protein. This table has around 490,000 distinct CDR3 sequences, around 20% appearing once. This clonotype was detected a few times. What it recognizes is unknown. CDR1 is SGDLS and CDR2 is YYNGEE in the germline V gene. V lost 4 bases to trimming and J lost 4 bases; unmatched junction nucleotides: 15. This CDR3 spans 17 amino acids. Uncontrolled infection, other autoimmune disease, pregnancy or lactation led to exclusion. The diagnoses drew upon clinical symptoms, serum thyroxine and TRAb, thyroid ultrasound and orbital computed tomography.

The chain employs TRBV9 and TRBJ2-3; TRBD1 matches 7 bases. The sequence was obtained from a man aged 40-55 years with Graves' ophthalmopathy. The sample comprised blood. This chain's CDR3 is CASSPRTGEVWSDTQYF. CDR3 nucleotides: TGTGCCAGCAGCCCCAGGACAGGAGAGGTTTGGTCAGATACGCAGTATTTT.